The 6 T cell receptor beta chains below come from one sample, sequenced in a study of blood T cell repertoires in COVID-19 (dated by TCRdb to 2018 to 2020). Library preparation used the immunoSEQ multiplex PCR assay. This is the immuneACCESS table as TCRdb keeps it, with only in-frame sequences that have V and J called. A part of the clones is gone; compared with another copy, unresolved V genes explain less than half, and the rest is unexplained. The sample table lists 150,000 to 200,000 clones, around 83% of them with a count of one. The ten largest clones take up 5% to 8% of the sample. The sample was PBMCs or T cells enriched from blood (not recorded which). All receptors derive from a man in his forties who had recovered from COVID-19.

The CDR3 nucleotides are TGCGCCAGCAGCCCGCTCGTTGGCACCGTGAACACTGAAGCTTTCTTT. Protein product: CASSPLVGTVNTEAFF. This sequence joins TRBV5-1 and TRBJ1-1; D gene ambiguous. The length of the CDR3 is 16 residues. Germline loops: CDR1 SGHRS, CDR2 YFSETQ. The germline V and J ends were trimmed by 4 bases and 0 bases, with 16 bases remaining between them.

This chain connects TRBV27 to TRBJ2-7; 12 nucleotides match TRBD2. Per germline, CDR1 MNHEY and CDR2 SMNVEV (reference sequence). This CDR3 has 16 residues. Losses at the gene ends were 0 bases for V and 6 bases for J; bases not matched to a gene: 6. Written as DNA, the CDR3 is TGTGCCAGCAGTTTATCGAACCTAGCGGGAGGGGTCGAGCAGTACTTC. This translates into CASSLSNLAGGVEQYF.

This chain connects TRBV6-6 to TRBJ2-2, with a weak D call TRBD1 (7 bases). The V end was cut by 5 bases, the J end by 4 bases, with 14 bases between. The CDR3 has 15 residues. Germline CDR1 MNHNY, CDR2 SVGAGI (reference sequence). CDR3 amino acids: CASSVEQGGTGELFF. In nucleotides, the CDR3 is TGTGCCAGCAGTGTGGAGCAGGGGGGCACCGGGGAGCTGTTTTTT.

The chain links TRBV27 to TRBJ1-4, with no clear D. This CDR3 has 17 residues. Per the germline V gene, CDR1 is MNHEY and CDR2 is SMNVEV (reference sequence). V lost 5 bases and J 6 bases, leaving 22 bases between the germline ends. The CDR3 DNA follows: TGTGCCAGCAGTCCAGTGACACGGCCCCGGACTTATGAAAAACTGTTTTTT. Its protein is CASSPVTRPRTYEKLFF.

This clone showed up just a few times. The chain uses TRBV6-5 and TRBJ2-7; D may be TRBD2 (5 bases). The CDR3 sequence is 11 residues long. Trimming removed 0 bases at V and 11 bases at J, with 8 bases between. CDR1 MNHEY and CDR2 SVGAGI come from the germline V gene. The CDR3 is CASSYSTREYF. CDR3 coding DNA: TGTGCCAGCAGTTACTCGACGAGGGAGTACTTC.

This clone has a handful of counts. The V and J genes are TRBV7-9 and TRBJ1-2; 7 nucleotides agree with TRBD1. Germline CDR1 is SEHNR and CDR2 is FQNEAQ (reference sequence). The V and J ends lost 3 bases and 6 bases, in that order; junction bases with no gene match: 4. CDR3 size: 13 residues. The chain's CDR3 is CASSLRQGHGYTF. In DNA, the CDR3 is TGTGCCAGCAGCTTGCGACAGGGCCATGGCTACACCTTC.